These T cell receptor beta chains were read from a single sample in a study of blood T cells in healthy people across ages. TCRdb re-analysed the 5' RACE reads in MiXCR, keeping a single row per CDR3 protein. The sample has approximately 790,000 distinct CDR3 sequences, about 59% seen once. The sample comprised blood. These receptors were collected from a man aged 25-40 years in good health. Both conserved end residues are part of each CDR3. A D gene is named only where the DNA matches it firmly. Rows give clone size only sometimes, using once, few, many, or a class for an expanded clone.

TGCAGTGCTAAGGGCAGGGGGAACGAAAAACTGTTTTTT,CSAKGRGNEKLFF,TRBD1,TRBV20-1,-,TRBJ1-4
TGTGCCAGCAGTTACGGGGCAAACTCTGGGGCCAACGTCCTGACTTTC,CASSYGANSGANVLTF,-,TRBV6-2/TRBV6-3,-,TRBJ2-6
TGTGCCAGCAGCTTAGTCCGGACTAGCGTCGGGACAGATACGCAGTATTTT,CASSLVRTSVGTDTQYF,TRBD2,TRBV7-2,-,TRBJ2-3
TGTGCCAGCCGACCCGGGACAGGTCTTTACGAGCAGTACTTC,CASRPGTGLYEQYF,TRBD1,TRBV6-5,few,TRBJ2-7
TGCAGCGTCGGGACTAGCGGGAGCTCCTACGAGCAGTACTTC,CSVGTSGSSYEQYF,TRBD2,TRBV29-1,few,TRBJ2-7
TGCGCCAGCAGCCCTTTTGCGCAGGGAGCAAATGAAAAACTGTTTTTT,CASSPFAQGANEKLFF,-,TRBV5-1,-,TRBJ1-4
TGTGCCATCAGTGAGTTACAGGGATCGACCACTGAAGCTTTCTTT,CAISELQGSTTEAFF,-,TRBV10-3,few,TRBJ1-1
TGTGCCAGCTCAACTGGCACGGGGGTAGGTCAGCCCCAGCATTTT,CASSTGTGVGQPQHF,-,TRBV18,-,TRBJ1-5
TGTGCCACCAGCGTTCGCGGGTTTGAAAAACTGTTTTTT,CATSVRGFEKLFF,-,TRBV15,few,TRBJ1-4
TGTGCCAGCAGCTTAGGGTCACCTACAGATACGCGGTATTTT,CASSLGSPTDTRYF,-,TRBV7-2,-,TRBJ2-3
TGTGCCAGCAGTTCATCCTACACCAGCTCTGGAAACACCATATATTTT,CASSSSYTSSGNTIYF,-,TRBV6-5,few,TRBJ1-3
TGCAGTGCTGTGGCTAGCGGGGGGGCGGAGACCCAGTACTTC,CSAVASGGAETQYF,TRBD2,TRBV20-1,-,TRBJ2-5
TGTGCCAGCAGTGACTCGAAGCAGGGTATAATCTATGGCTTCACCTTC,CASSDSKQGIIYGFTF,-,TRBV6-4,-,TRBJ1-2
TGTGCCAGCACGATAGCCGGGACCGAGAAAACCCAGTACTTC,CASTIAGTEKTQYF,-,TRBV6-2/TRBV6-3,-,TRBJ2-5
TGTGCCAGCAGCATTACCTCTATGGGACAGGGGGCGACCGGGGAGCTGTTTTTT,CASSITSMGQGATGELFF,TRBD1,TRBV9,-,TRBJ2-2
TGTGCCAGCAGTTACTCGGGACAGCTCGATGGCTACACCTTC,CASSYSGQLDGYTF,TRBD1,TRBV6-6,-,TRBJ1-2
TGTGCCTGGAGGGGATACTACGAGCAGTACTTC,CAWRGYYEQYF,-,TRBV30,-,TRBJ2-7
TGCGCCAGCAGCCCAATAGCGAGGGGGCTCACAGATACGCAGTATTTT,CASSPIARGLTDTQYF,TRBD1,TRBV4-3,many,TRBJ2-3
TGTGCCAGCAGCTTAGTGGTAGGGGGCGCGGAGACCCAGTACTTC,CASSLVVGGAETQYF,TRBD1,TRBV7-2,-,TRBJ2-5
TGTGCCAGCAGTTATATTGCGGCTGACAGGTCAGATACGCAGTATTTT,CASSYIAADRSDTQYF,-,TRBV6-5,few,TRBJ2-3
TGTGCCAGCCGGGCACCTTCCTATGGCTACACCTTC,CASRAPSYGYTF,-,TRBV6-6,-,TRBJ1-2
TGTGCCAGCAGTTTAAGAGTGGCAGGGGGAACCTACGGGCAGTACTTC,CASSLRVAGGTYGQYF,TRBD1,TRBV27,once,TRBJ2-4
TGTGCCAGCAGTGACGGGGAGCAGTACTTC,CASSDGEQYF,-,TRBV25-1,-,TRBJ2-5
TGTGCCACTTCTAGCGGGGTATCTGAGCAGTACTTC,CATSSGVSEQYF,TRBD2,TRBV6-6,-,TRBJ2-5
TGTGCCAGCAGCTCACCCGAGGGTGACTCCTACGAGCAGTACTTC,CASSSPEGDSYEQYF,-,TRBV11-2,-,TRBJ2-7
TGCGCCAGCAGCTACGAGCCCGGGGCAGGGCACTACAATGAGCAGTACTTC,CASSYEPGAGHYNEQYF,-,TRBV5-1,-,TRBJ2-5
TGCAGTGCTAAAAAGCCAGCGGGGGTCCCCTACGAGCAGTACTTC,CSAKKPAGVPYEQYF,TRBD2,TRBV20-1,-,TRBJ2-7
TGTGCCAGCAGTGAATCGACAGGGGTTTGGGAGCAGTACTTC,CASSESTGVWEQYF,TRBD1,TRBV25-1,few,TRBJ2-7
TGCAGTGCTAGAGATCTCCAAGAGACCCAGTACTTC,CSARDLQETQYF,-,TRBV20-1,many,TRBJ2-5
TGTGCCAGCAGTGTTGCAGGGTCGCATTCACCCCTCCACTTT,CASSVAGSHSPLHF,-,TRBV9,-,TRBJ1-6
TGTGCCAGCAGAGCCGGGACAGGGAGTGTTAATGAGCAGTTCTTC,CASRAGTGSVNEQFF,TRBD1,TRBV9,once,TRBJ2-1
TGTGCCAGCAGTGAATATAGGAGTGCTAACTATGGCTACACCTTC,CASSEYRSANYGYTF,-,TRBV25-1,once,TRBJ1-2
TGCGCCAGCAGCTGCGGGACACAACAAGAGACCCAGTACTTC,CASSCGTQQETQYF,-,TRBV4-3,-,TRBJ2-5
TGTGCCAGCCATTCAGGGGACAGACTCTACGAGCAGTACTTC,CASHSGDRLYEQYF,TRBD1,TRBV28,many,TRBJ2-7
TGTGCCAGCAGTTTAAGGCAGCCTCCCTATGGCTACACCTTC,CASSLRQPPYGYTF,-,TRBV27,few,TRBJ1-2
TGTGCCAGCAGTTTTAAAGCGGGGGATACCTACGAGCAGTACTTC,CASSFKAGDTYEQYF,TRBD2,TRBV12-3/TRBV12-4,-,TRBJ2-7
TGTGCCAGCAGCAGGGGACAGTTGAAGTACGAGCAGTACTTC,CASSRGQLKYEQYF,TRBD1,TRBV7-2,-,TRBJ2-7
TGTGCCACCAGTGATTCCCACAGAACTGAAGCTTTCTTT,CATSDSHRTEAFF,-,TRBV24-1,-,TRBJ1-1
TGCAGTGCTCGACGGTTTAACTATGGCTACACCTTC,CSARRFNYGYTF,-,TRBV20-1,-,TRBJ1-2